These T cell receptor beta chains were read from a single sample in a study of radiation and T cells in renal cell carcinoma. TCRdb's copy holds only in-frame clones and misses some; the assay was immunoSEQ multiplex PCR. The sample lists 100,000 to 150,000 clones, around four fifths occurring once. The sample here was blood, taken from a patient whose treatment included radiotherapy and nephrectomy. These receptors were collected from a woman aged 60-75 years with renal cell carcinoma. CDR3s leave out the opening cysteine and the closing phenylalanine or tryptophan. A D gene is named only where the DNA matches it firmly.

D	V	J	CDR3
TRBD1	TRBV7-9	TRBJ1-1	ASSSTGDAF
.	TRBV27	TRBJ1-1	ASKPGHTNTEAF
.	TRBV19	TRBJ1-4	ASSQSGVNEKLF
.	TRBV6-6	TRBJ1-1	ASSWGDTPEAF
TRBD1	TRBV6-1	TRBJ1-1	ASQGQGNMNTEAF
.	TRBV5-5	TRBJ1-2	ASSRLSGGEGGYT
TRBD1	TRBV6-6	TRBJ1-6	ASSTRDRNSPLH
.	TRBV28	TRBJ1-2	ASSLAGNYGYT
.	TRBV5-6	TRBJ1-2	ASSLRSAGDYGYT
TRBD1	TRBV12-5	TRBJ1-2	ASGLGDSRRGYT